This T cell receptor (beta chain) was profiled in a study of metastatic and nonmetastatic thyroid tumors (TCRdb year 2020). Some background on the complete study: Repertoires from peripheral blood and from tumor or nodule tissue samples of malignant and benign thyroid patients were compared. Broader findings and caveats from the paper: In both blood and tumor samples, TCR beta diversity was reported to be significantly higher in malignant tumors than in benign nodules.

To prepare the library, PCR was applied. Sequencing took place on an Illumina HiSeq 4000. High-throughput sequencing was used to profile the TCR beta-chain CDR3 region of every patient. The paper's processing steps were these. The researchers built a classifier to tell apart papillary thyroid cancer patients with distant metastasis, based on CDR3 differences among clinicopathological groups. The Shannon index was used to measure repertoire diversity, and the Morisita-Horn index was used to measure how similar tumor and blood repertoires were. TCRdb cleaned the public reads at Q25 with fastp, built clones with MiXCR and kept in-frame beta chains. The authors' filters were not applied to this entry. The sample table contains 25,000 to 30,000 clones; only one count was recorded for around 16% of them. The ten largest account for approximately 6.1% of the sample. Including the terminal cysteine and phenylalanine, the CDR3 comprises 13 residues. Only the CDR3 DNA is retained, 39 bases long and in frame from the first base. CDR1 and CDR2, per the germline V gene, are MNHNS and SASEGT. Trimming costs V 7 bases and J 5 bases, and their ends lie 14 bases apart.

This clone is medium-sized (0.01 to 0.1%) in terms of sample share. It lacks a known antigen. Base quality data are lacking; no much larger clone is found one base away. Before undergoing thyroid surgery, none of the patients had been given any kind of treatment. The study retrospectively analysed patient clinical samples collected from about 2012 to 2018 using T-cell receptor beta sequencing. The sequence was obtained from a male donor with papillary thyroid cancer or a benign thyroid nodule (not recorded which). Some clones in this sample may be carry-over from other donors' samples. The sequence links TRBV6-1 to TRBJ1-1; confidence is insufficient to name the D gene. The sample taken for sequencing was blood. The CDR3 protein is CASTRTLGTEAFF. DNA sequence: TGTGCCAGCACTCGAACCTTAGGGACTGAAGCTTTCTTT.